This entry lists 15 T cell receptor beta chains sequenced from one sample in a study of blood T cell repertoires in COVID-19. The repertoire was sequenced with immunoSEQ multiplex PCR; TCRdb's copy has only in-frame clones and lacks some. Among around 400,000 clones listed, more than 80% were seen once. What was sequenced was peripheral blood. These receptors originate from a man aged 35 to 55 with acute or convalescent COVID-19.

The chain recombines TRBV30 with TRBJ1-1; a weak D match, TRBD1 (5 bases). Trimming removed 3 bases at V and 1 base at J, with 9 bases between. This CDR3 region has 13 residues. The germline V gene encodes CDR1 GTSNPN and CDR2 SVGIG (reference sequence). Here the CDR3 reads CAWRGLTNTEAFF. The DNA of the CDR3 is TGTGCCTGGAGGGGACTGACGAACACTGAAGCTTTCTTT.

CDR3 coding DNA: TGTGCCAGCAGAGGACAGGTTTCGAAGACCCAGTACTTC. Its translation is CASRGQVSKTQYF. This chain uses TRBV12-3 or TRBV12-4 with TRBJ2-5, with 7 bases identical to TRBD1. The CDR3 sequence is 13 residues long. The V and J ends lost 6 bases and 6 bases, in that order; junction bases with no gene match: 7.

The chain carries TRBV5-6 and TRBJ2-1, with TRBD1 as a possible D gene (6 bases). In germline, CDR1 is SGHDT, CDR2 YYEEEE. Trimming removed 0 bases at V and 7 bases at J, with 17 bases between. The CDR3 sequence is 16 residues long. The CDR3 DNA is TGTGCCAGCAGCTTGGCCAGTTGGGCAGGGGCAAATGAGCAGTTCTTC. Amino acids: CASSLASWAGANEQFF. Full variable domain (rest looked up from reference TRBV5-6 and TRBJ2-1): DAGVTQSPTHLIKTRGQQVTLRCSPKSGHDTVSWYQQALGQGPQFIFQYYEEEERQRGNFPDRFSGHQFPNYSSELNVNALLLGDSALYLCASSLASWAGANEQFFGPGTRLTVL.

The rearrangement links TRBV9 to TRBJ1-2; D unresolved. The CDR3 covers 13 residues. The V gene lost 3 bases and the J gene lost 5 bases, with 11 bases spanning the gap. Germline V gene lookup returns CDR1 SGDLS and CDR2 YYNGEE. Here the CDR3 reads CASSGLGDYGYTF. As DNA, the CDR3 is TGTGCCAGCAGCGGACTGGGAGATTATGGCTACACCTTC.

The V gene is TRBV6-5, the J gene TRBJ2-3; 9 bases line up with TRBD2. CDR1 is MNHEY and CDR2 is SVGAGI in the germline V gene. Trimming removed 6 bases from V and 4 bases from J; junction bases left unmatched: 8. The CDR3 has 15 residues. The CDR3 here is CASSPGGRASDTQYF. The CDR3 DNA reads TGTGCCAGCAGCCCGGGCGGGAGGGCGTCAGATACGCAGTATTTT.

The rearrangement links TRBV12-5 to TRBJ1-2, with a possible D match to TRBD1 (6 bases). The length of the CDR3 is 13 residues. V was shortened by 1 base and J by 8 bases, with 11 bases between the two germline ends. Germline V gene lookup returns CDR1 LGHNT and CDR2 FRNRAP. The CDR3 DNA is TGTGCTAGTGGTTTGGGAGGGGGTGGAGGCTACACCTTC. Translation gives CASGLGGGGGYTF.

The V and J genes are TRBV29-1 and TRBJ2-3; possibly TRBD1 for D (6 bases). CDR1 and CDR2 (germline): SQVTM, ANQGSEA. V was shortened by 6 bases and J by 2 bases, with 18 bases between the two germline ends. CDR3 length equals 15 residues. The CDR3 protein is CSVLKVDRHTDTQYF. The CDR3 coding sequence is TGCAGCGTCCTAAAAGTGGACAGACACACAGATACGCAGTATTTT.

This chain connects TRBV19 to TRBJ2-2; D perhaps matches TRBD2 (5 bases). In germline, CDR1 is LNHDA, CDR2 SQIVND (reference sequence). Trimming shortened V by 10 bases and J by 4 bases, and 22 bases separated the two germline ends. The CDR3 is 16 amino acids. This CDR3 reads CAIRRVSGRGTGELFF. CDR3 DNA sequence: TGTGCCATCCGCCGGGTGTCGGGCCGGGGCACCGGGGAGCTGTTTTTT.

The chain employs TRBV15 and TRBJ1-6; D gene uncertain. V was shortened by 1 base and J by 8 bases, with 6 bases between the two germline ends. Germline CDR1 reads LNHNV; CDR2 reads YYDKDF (reference sequence). The length of the CDR3 is 13 residues. CDR3 sequence reads: CATSRVSDSPLHF. DNA of the CDR3: TGTGCCACCAGCAGAGTTTCTGATTCACCCCTCCACTTT.

This chain connects TRBV2 to TRBJ2-1; 11 bases are shared with TRBD1. The ends lost 4 bases at V and 6 bases at J; junction bases unmatched: 2. Germline CDR1 is SNHLY and CDR2 is FYNNEI. The CDR3 totals 14 residues. The CDR3 DNA is TGTGCCAGCAGTGCCGGGACAGGGGGCAATGAGCAGTTCTTC. Translated, it gives CASSAGTGGNEQFF.

The chain links TRBV7-6 to TRBJ2-1; TRBD1 is a possible D gene (6 bases). Per germline, CDR1 SGHVS and CDR2 FNYEAQ. This CDR3 comprises 14 residues. V shed 5 bases and J shed 10 bases, with 18 bases lying between them. Here the CDR3 reads CASSLDLGTYEQFF. In DNA form, the CDR3 reads TGTGCCAGCAGCCTGGATTTGGGGACATACGAGCAGTTCTTC.

V usage is TRBV4-1 and J usage is TRBJ1-2, with a tentative D call TRBD1 (6 bases). Trimming removed 2 bases from V and 0 bases from J, with 13 bases in between. The CDR3 is made up of 16 amino acids. The germline V gene encodes CDR1 MGHRA and CDR2 YSYEKL. The CDR3 sequence is CASSQQDRRPNYGYTF. The CDR3 nucleotides read TGCGCCAGCAGCCAACAAGACAGGAGACCTAACTATGGCTACACCTTC.

The chain recombines TRBV7-3 with TRBJ1-2, with TRBD1 matching over 8 bases. V shed 5 bases, J shed 1 base, and the junction held 6 bases outside the gene matches. The CDR3 contains 15 residues. Germline CDR1 is SGHTA and CDR2 is FQGTGA. Here the CDR3 DNA reads TGTGCCAGCAGCCCAGGGACAGGTAGTAACTATGGCTACACCTTC. Its protein is CASSPGTGSNYGYTF.

In DNA, the CDR3 is TGTGCCAGCAGCTTCAGAGGGACTAGCGGGAGTCCGTCCTACAATGAGCAGTTCTTC. Amino acids: CASSFRGTSGSPSYNEQFF. The V call is TRBV7-8, the J call TRBJ2-1; TRBD2 matches 14 bases. This CDR3 is 19 amino acids long. V dropped 3 bases and J dropped 1; count of bases not matched to a gene: 8. Germline CDR1 SGHVS, CDR2 FQNEAQ. The entire variable domain, with the rest obtained from reference TRBV7-8 and TRBJ2-1, is as follows: GAGVSQSPRYKVAKRGQDVALRCDPISGHVSLFWYQQALGQGPEFLTYFQNEAQLDKSGLPSDRFFAERPEGSVSTLKIQRTQQEDSAVYLCASSFRGTSGSPSYNEQFFGPGTRLTVL.

This clone was counted once. The V gene is TRBV6-5, the J gene TRBJ1-4; D might be TRBD1 (6 bases). The germline CDR1 and CDR2 sequences are MNHEY and SVGAGI. V lost 8 bases, J lost 7 bases, and 14 bases lay in between. There are 13 residues in the CDR3. CDR3 residues: CASVDRLIEKLFF. CDR3 in DNA: TGTGCCAGCGTCGACAGGTTGATTGAAAAACTGTTTTTT.